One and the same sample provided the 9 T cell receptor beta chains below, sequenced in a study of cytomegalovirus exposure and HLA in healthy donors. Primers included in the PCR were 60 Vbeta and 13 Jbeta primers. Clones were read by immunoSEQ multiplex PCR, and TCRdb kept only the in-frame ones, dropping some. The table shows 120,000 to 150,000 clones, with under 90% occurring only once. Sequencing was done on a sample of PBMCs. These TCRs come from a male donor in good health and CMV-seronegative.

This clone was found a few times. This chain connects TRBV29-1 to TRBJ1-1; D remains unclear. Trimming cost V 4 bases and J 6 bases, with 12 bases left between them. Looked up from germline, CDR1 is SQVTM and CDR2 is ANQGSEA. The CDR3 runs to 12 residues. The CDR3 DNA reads TGCAGCGTTGTTCCCAGGTTCCCTGAAGCTTTCTTT. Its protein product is CSVVPRFPEAFF. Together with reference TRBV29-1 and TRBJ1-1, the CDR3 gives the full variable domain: SAVISQKPSRDICQRGTSLTIQCQVDSQVTMMFWYRQQPGQSLTLIATANQGSEATYESGFVIDKFPISRPNLTFSTLTVSNMSPEDSSIYLCSVVPRFPEAFFGQGTRLTVV.

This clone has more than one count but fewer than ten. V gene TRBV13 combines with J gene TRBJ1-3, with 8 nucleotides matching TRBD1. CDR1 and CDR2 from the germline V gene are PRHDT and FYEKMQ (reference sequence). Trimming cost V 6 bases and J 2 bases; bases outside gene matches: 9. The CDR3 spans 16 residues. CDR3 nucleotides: TGTGCCAGCAGTTACCCAGGGGGCGAGGCTGGAAACACCATATATTTT. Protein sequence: CASSYPGGEAGNTIYF.

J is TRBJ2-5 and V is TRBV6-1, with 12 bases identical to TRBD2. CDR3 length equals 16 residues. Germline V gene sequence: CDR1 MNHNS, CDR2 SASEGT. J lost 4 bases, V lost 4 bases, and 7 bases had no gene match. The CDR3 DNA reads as TGTGCCAGCAGTGGTTCACTAGCGGGAGGCGGAGAGACCCAGTACTTC. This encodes CASSGSLAGGGETQYF.

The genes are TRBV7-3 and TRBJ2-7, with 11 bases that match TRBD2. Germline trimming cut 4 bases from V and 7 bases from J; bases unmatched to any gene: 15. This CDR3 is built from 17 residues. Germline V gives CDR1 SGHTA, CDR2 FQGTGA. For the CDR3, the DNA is TGTGCCAGCAGCTCCCTTGTCTTTACTAGCGGGAGTCGTGAGCAGTACTTC. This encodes CASSSLVFTSGSREQYF.

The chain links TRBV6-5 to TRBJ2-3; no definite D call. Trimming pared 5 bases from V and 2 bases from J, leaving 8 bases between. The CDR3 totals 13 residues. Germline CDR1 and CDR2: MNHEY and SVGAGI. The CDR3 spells CASSRGHTDTQYF. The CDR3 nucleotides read TGTGCCAGCAGTCGAGGTCACACAGATACGCAGTATTTT.

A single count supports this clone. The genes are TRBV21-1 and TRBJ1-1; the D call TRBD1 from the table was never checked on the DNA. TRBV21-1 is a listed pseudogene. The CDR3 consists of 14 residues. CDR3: CASSTRQPSTEAFF. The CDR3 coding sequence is TGTGCCAGCAGCACCCGACAGCCGTCCACTGAAGCTTTCTTT.

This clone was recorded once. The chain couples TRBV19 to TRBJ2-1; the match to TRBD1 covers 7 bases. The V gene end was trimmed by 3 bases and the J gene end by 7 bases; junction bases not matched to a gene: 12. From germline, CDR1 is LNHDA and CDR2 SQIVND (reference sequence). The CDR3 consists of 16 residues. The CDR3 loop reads CASSIGTGEYNNEQFF. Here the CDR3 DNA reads TGTGCCAGTAGTATTGGCACAGGGGAGTACAATAATGAGCAGTTCTTC. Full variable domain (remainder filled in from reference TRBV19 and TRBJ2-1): DGGITQSPKYLFRKEGQNVTLSCEQNLNHDAMYWYRQDPGQGLRLIYYSQIVNDFQKGDIAEGYSVSREKKESFPLTVTSAQKNPTAFYLCASSIGTGEYNNEQFFGPGTRLTVL.

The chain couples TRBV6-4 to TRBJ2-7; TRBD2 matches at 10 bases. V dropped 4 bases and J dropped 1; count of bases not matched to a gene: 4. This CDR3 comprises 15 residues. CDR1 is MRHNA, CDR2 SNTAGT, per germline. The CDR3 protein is CASSVLAGFSYEQYF. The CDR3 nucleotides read TGTGCCAGCAGTGTACTAGCGGGATTTTCCTACGAGCAGTACTTC.

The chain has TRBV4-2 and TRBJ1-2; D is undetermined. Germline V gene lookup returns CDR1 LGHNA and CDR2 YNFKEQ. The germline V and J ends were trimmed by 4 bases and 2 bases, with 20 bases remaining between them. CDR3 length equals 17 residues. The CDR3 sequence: CASSLTQRAQTNYGYTF. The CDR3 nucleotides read TGTGCCAGCAGCCTCACGCAGAGGGCCCAGACAAACTATGGCTACACCTTC.